This entry describes one TCR beta chain. The data were obtained in a study of regulatory and conventional T cells in breast cancer. TCRdb processed the PCR reads anew with MiXCR; each CDR3 protein has one entry. Here the sample spans more than 15,000 distinct CDR3 sequences, around a third being singletons. Germline assignment: CDR1 SGHRS and CDR2 YFSETQ. J lost 0 bases, V lost 7 bases, and 9 bases had no gene match. This CDR3 is built from 15 residues. The specimen was conventional T cells from blood. The V and J genes are TRBV5-1 and TRBJ1-1; 7 bases are shared with TRBD1. The TCR was taken from a female donor in good health. CDR3 amino acids: CASGEQGVMNTEAFF. In nucleotides, the CDR3 is TGCGCCAGCGGGGAGCAGGGGGTGATGAACACTGAAGCTTTCTTT.